The table lists the clone carrying this T cell receptor beta chain with a few counts. No antigen is known for it. The CDR3 runs 14 residues. V was trimmed by 1 base and J by 0 bases, leaving 9 bases between them. Looked up from germline, CDR1 is DFQATT and CDR2 is SNEGSKA (reference sequence). Synthesis of TCR cDNA relied on 5'RACE template switching, which attached a universal primer site and UMIs. A single record per CDR3 protein comes from TCRdb applying MiXCR to the 5' RACE reads. The sample carries a few hundred thousand distinct CDR3 sequences, 8.7% recorded once. The entry originates in a study of T cells after yellow fever vaccination. Study-wide background: Fractions with few cells were prepared using SMART-Seq v4 Ultra Low Input.

Broader study findings: A large majority of primary-vaccination clones showed up again after the booster (about 97% CD4, about 87% CD8). A faster peak, day 5 versus 15, was reached by the weaker secondary response.

The sequence was collected from a man aged 18 to 35 who received the YFV17D yellow fever vaccine. The sequences come from PBMCs, collected on the day of the first yellow fever vaccination. The chain recombines TRBV20-1 with TRBJ1-1; no clear D. CDR3 protein: CSARVGLVNTEAFF. The DNA of the CDR3 is TGCAGTGCTAGAGTGGGCCTGGTGAACACTGAAGCTTTCTTT.